The entry below describes one T cell receptor (beta chain). The sample originates from a study of blood T cell repertoires in COVID-19. Study at large: Sources were T cells, B-cell-depleted T cells, or PBMCs; the material itself was cDNA or gDNA.

Per the germline V gene, CDR1 is MDHEN and CDR2 is SYDVKM. The CDR3 is 14 amino acids. V dropped 2 bases and J dropped 2 bases, with 7 bases sitting between them. Original data processing: How many nucleated cells were present was estimated from reference gene primer amplification. Data came from immunoSEQ multiplex PCR; TCRdb stores just in-frame clones and leaves some out. For V, J and clone size, that table is used; D and trimming come from the DNA. The sample includes about 200,000 clones, approximately 80% of them seen just once. The chain recombines TRBV28 with TRBJ1-5, with D possibly TRBD1 on 6 matching bases. Material: peripheral blood. This sequence was found in a man aged 35 to 55 with acute or convalescent COVID-19. CDR3: CASSLPGGNQPQHF. The DNA of the CDR3 is TGTGCCAGCAGTTTACCAGGGGGCAATCAGCCCCAGCATTTT.